In its sample, the clone carrying this T cell receptor (beta chain) was seen many times. Its matching antigen is unknown. The data originate from a study of T cell repertoires in cytomegalovirus infection. Study context: CMV epitopes used comprised recently identified HLA-C-restricted ones and well-studied HLA-B-restricted ones.

Trimming pared 6 bases from V and 9 bases from J, leaving 15 bases between. CDR1 MNHEY and CDR2 SMNVEV come from the germline V gene (reference sequence). The CDR3 has 13 residues. TCRdb ran MiXCR on the reads and lists one entry per CDR3 protein. Among some 270,000 distinct CDR3 sequences listed, less than 25% were seen once. General observations from the study: HLA-C-restricted, CMV-specific TCR beta clonotypes were dominant ex vivo. People with CMV and the relevant HLA were identified by cumulative public TCR beta family frequency.

Sequenced here: cultured PBMCs, sampled from culture after CMV antigen stimulation. The J gene is TRBJ2-1, the V gene TRBV27; D remains unclear. This sequence originates from a human donor in good health (CMV status not recorded). Some clones in this sample may be carry-over from other donors' samples. The chain's CDR3 is CASRRVAAGEQFF. As DNA, the CDR3 is TGTGCCAGCAGACGGGTCGCGGCCGGTGAGCAGTTCTTC.